The entry below describes one T cell receptor (beta chain). Its antigen is still unknown. TCRdb's copy holds only in-frame clones and misses some; the assay was immunoSEQ multiplex PCR. This table has nearly 110,000 clones, under 90% appearing once. This record belongs to a study of T cell responses to AZD1222 COVID-19 vaccine. Study conclusions and caveats: Regions 160-218 and 743-854 dominated among vaccine-associated CD4 TCRs spanning spike.

Sequencing was performed on peripheral blood, taken on day 0 of AZD1222 vaccination. This TCR derives from an adult in good health.

The CDR3 nucleotides read TGTGCCAGCAGCGAGGGGACTGTCTACGAGCAGTACTTC. Translation: CASSEGTVYEQYF. This chain links TRBV14 with TRBJ2-7; D is perhaps TRBD2 (6 bases). The V gene's germline CDR1 is SGHDN and CDR2 FVKESK. There are 13 residues in the CDR3. The germline V and J ends were trimmed by 5 bases and 3 bases, with 11 bases remaining between them. Variable domain in full (rest from reference TRBV14 and TRBJ2-7): EAGVTQFPSHSVIEKGQTVTLRCDPISGHDNLYWYRRVMGKEIKFLLHFVKESKQDESGMPNNRFLAERTGGTYSTLKVQPAELEDSGVYFCASSEGTVYEQYFGPGTRLTVT.